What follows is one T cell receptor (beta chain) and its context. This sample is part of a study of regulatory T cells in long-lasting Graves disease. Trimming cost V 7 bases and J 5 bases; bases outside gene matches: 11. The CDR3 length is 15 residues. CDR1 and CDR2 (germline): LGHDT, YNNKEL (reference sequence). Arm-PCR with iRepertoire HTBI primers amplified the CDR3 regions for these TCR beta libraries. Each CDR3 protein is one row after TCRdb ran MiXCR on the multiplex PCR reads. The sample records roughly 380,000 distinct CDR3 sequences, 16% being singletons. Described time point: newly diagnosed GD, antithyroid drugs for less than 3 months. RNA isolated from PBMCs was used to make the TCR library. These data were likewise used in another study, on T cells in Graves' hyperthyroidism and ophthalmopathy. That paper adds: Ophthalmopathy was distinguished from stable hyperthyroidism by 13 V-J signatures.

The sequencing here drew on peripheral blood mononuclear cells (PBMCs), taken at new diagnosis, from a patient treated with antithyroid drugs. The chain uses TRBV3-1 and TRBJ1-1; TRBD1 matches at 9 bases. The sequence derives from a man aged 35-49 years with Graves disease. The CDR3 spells CASNPKQGALTEAFF. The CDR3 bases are TGTGCCAGCAACCCCAAACAGGGGGCGCTGACTGAAGCTTTCTTT.